The 14 T cell receptor beta chains listed next were all sequenced from one sample in a study of T-cell memory formation after mild COVID-19. TCRdb re-called the 5' RACE reads with MiXCR, one entry per CDR3 protein. The top ten hold roughly 23% of the sample, which has 190,000 or so distinct CDR3 sequences, about 20% seen once. Sample: PBMCs or a T cell subset sorted from them (not recorded which). The receptors derive from an adult woman who had mild COVID-19 (a few samples of this study predate the infection). Cell type and time point are not known.

V usage is TRBV20-1 and J usage is TRBJ2-1; D may be TRBD1 or TRBD2 (5 bases each). This CDR3 comprises 15 residues. V lost 5 bases, J lost 0 bases, and 14 bases lay in between. In germline, CDR1 is DFQATT, CDR2 SNEGSKA (reference sequence). The DNA for the CDR3 is TGCAGTGCTCCTCCGGGACGCAGCTCCTACAATGAGCAGTTCTTC. This sequence encodes CSAPPGRSSYNEQFF.

The chain has TRBV20-1 and TRBJ2-1, with 14 bases identical to TRBD2. This CDR3 is built from 16 residues. CDR1 is DFQATT, CDR2 SNEGSKA, per germline (reference sequence). The trim removed 0 bases at V and 8 bases at J, leaving 6 bases unmatched. In nucleotides, the CDR3 is TGCAGTGCTAGAGACGTAGGGACTAGCGGGAGTTATGAGCAGTTCTTC. This encodes CSARDVGTSGSYEQFF.

The chain links TRBV18 to TRBJ2-1, with D possibly matching TRBD1 (7 bases). This CDR3 has 13 amino acids. The germline V and J ends were trimmed by 8 bases and 4 bases, with 12 bases remaining between them. From germline, CDR1 is KGHSH and CDR2 LQKENI. The CDR3 DNA follows: TGTGCCAGCCTCGGGGGACAGTACAATGAGCAGTTCTTC. It encodes CASLGGQYNEQFF. Full variable domain (outside the CDR3, taken from reference TRBV18 and TRBJ2-1): NAGVMQNPRHLVRRRGQEARLRCSPMKGHSHVYWYRQLPEEGLKFMVYLQKENIIDESGMPKERFSAEFPKEGPSILRIQQVVRGDSAAYFCASLGGQYNEQFFGPGTRLTVL.

The gene calls are TRBV4-1 and TRBJ2-7; 7 nucleotides agree with TRBD1. Germline CDR1 is MGHRA and CDR2 is YSYEKL. V lost 0 bases and J lost 2; bases outside the gene matches: 7. The CDR3 consists of 16 residues. DNA for the CDR3: TGCGCCAGCAGCCAAGATGTAGGGGGCGCAGCCTACGAGCAGTACTTC. Its protein is CASSQDVGGAAYEQYF.

This chain connects TRBV11-2 to TRBJ2-5; TRBD2 is a possible D gene (6 bases). With 1 base removed from V and 5 bases from J, the gap between germline ends came to 14 bases. The CDR3 runs 15 residues. From germline, CDR1 is SGHAT and CDR2 FQNNGV. The CDR3 protein is CASSLVPSARETQYF. The CDR3 bases are TGTGCCAGCAGCTTAGTTCCTAGCGCAAGGGAGACCCAGTACTTC.

The chain recombines TRBV4-1 with TRBJ2-7; a weak D match, TRBD2 (5 bases). Trimming shortened V by 0 bases and J by 4 bases, and 10 bases separated the two germline ends. CDR3 length: 14 amino acids. The germline V gene has CDR1 MGHRA and CDR2 YSYEKL. The CDR3 DNA is TGCGCCAGCAGCCAAGAAAAGGAGGCATACGAGCAGTACTTC. Translated, it gives CASSQEKEAYEQYF.

This clonotype has only a few counts. This rearrangement joins TRBV30 to TRBJ1-1; TRBD1 is a possible D gene (5 bases). Looked up from germline, CDR1 is GTSNPN and CDR2 is SVGIG (reference sequence). This CDR3 is built from 17 residues. Trimming took off 2 bases at V and 4 bases at J, with 23 bases between the two ends. CDR3 in DNA: TGTGCCTGGAGTCCGCCTGGGGACCCCACCGGTGGCACTGAAGCTTTCTTT. Translating it yields CAWSPPGDPTGGTEAFF.

This clonotype has only a few counts. The rearrangement uses TRBV9 and TRBJ2-5, with D unclear. Per the germline V gene, CDR1 is SGDLS and CDR2 is YYNGEE. V lost 4 bases, J lost 2 bases, and 12 bases lay in between. The CDR3 has 14 residues. CDR3 in amino acids: CASSTNGEQETQYF. DNA of the CDR3: TGTGCCAGCAGCACGAACGGAGAACAAGAGACCCAGTACTTC.

This clonotype was seen a handful of times. CDR3 DNA sequence: TGCAGTGCTAGAGATGCGACAGGCGTCACCTACGAGCAGTACTTC. Amino acid sequence: CSARDATGVTYEQYF. The J gene is TRBJ2-7, the V gene TRBV20-1; D is possibly TRBD1 (6 bases). Between the trimmed V and J ends, which lost 0 bases and 2 bases, there was a span of 14 bases. The CDR3 sequence is 15 residues long. From germline, CDR1 is DFQATT and CDR2 SNEGSKA (reference sequence).

The rearrangement joins TRBV29-1 to TRBJ2-3, with TRBD2 matching over 12 bases. Trimming removed 3 bases from V and 5 bases from J; junction bases left unmatched: 9. CDR1 is SQVTM and CDR2 is ANQGSEA in the germline V gene. The length of the CDR3 is 16 residues. CDR3 DNA: TGCAGCGTTGAGGGGGCGCCTAGCGGGAGGGTAGATACGCAGTATTTT. It codes for CSVEGAPSGRVDTQYF.

This clonotype appeared many times. The chain joins TRBV5-5 to TRBJ2-7; 9 bases map to TRBD1. Germline loops: CDR1 SGHKS, CDR2 YYEKEE (reference sequence). V trimming: 0 bases; J trimming: 5 bases; junction bases outside the gene matches: 6. The CDR3 sequence is 15 residues long. CDR3 bases: TGTGCCAGCAGCTTGGGGGACAGGGCGATCAACGAGCAGTACTTC. Protein: CASSLGDRAINEQYF.

This clonotype was picked up a small number of times. This sequence joins TRBV11-2 and TRBJ1-6, with D hard to call. Germline V gene sequence: CDR1 SGHAT, CDR2 FQNNGV. This CDR3 has 13 amino acids. Deletions cut 3 bases from V and 7 bases from J, with 7 bases between. This chain's CDR3 is CASSLTSNSPLHF. The DNA for the CDR3 is TGTGCCAGCAGCTTGACAAGCAATTCACCCCTCCACTTT.

This clonotype is a singleton in its sample. The genes are TRBV27 and TRBJ1-1; 9 bases fit TRBD1. The CDR3 is made up of 14 amino acids. Looked up from germline, CDR1 is MNHEY and CDR2 is SMNVEV (reference sequence). Trimming cost V 6 bases and J 4 bases; bases outside gene matches: 6. Written as DNA, the CDR3 is TGTGCCAGCAGCCGCCGGGACAGGGTCACTGAAGCTTTCTTT. Translation gives CASSRRDRVTEAFF.

This clonotype was detected ten times or more. This chain links TRBV12-3 or TRBV12-4 with TRBJ1-1; D ambiguous. Trimming left V 5 bases short and J 1 base short, with 5 bases between. The CDR3 contains 12 residues. The CDR3 DNA reads TGTGCCAGCAGTCCAGGGAACACTGAAGCTTTCTTT. It codes for CASSPGNTEAFF.